This T cell receptor beta chain was profiled in a study of shared clonotypes between healthy human individuals. Regarding the study as a whole: Naive subsets, compared against memory subsets, generally had larger estimated richness values.

The data were produced by immunoSEQ multiplex PCR, yet TCRdb's version contains in-frame clones alone and is incomplete. The profile shows 1 million to 1.2 million clones, roughly 80% of them singletons. V lost 8 bases, J lost 3 bases, and 10 bases lay in between. This CDR3 is 13 amino acids long. The germline V gene encodes CDR1 MNHNS and CDR2 SASEGT. This clone came up once. Its antigen is unknown. The sequencing sample was made of memory CD4+ T cells from PBMCs. As for subset: CD45RA-negative fraction. The rearrangement joins TRBV6-1 to TRBJ1-4; possible D gene TRBD1, 6 bases. This clonotype was obtained from a man between 18 and 35 years old in good health. Some clones in this sample may be carry-over from other donors' samples. In nucleotides, the CDR3 is TGTGCCAGCGGGGGGGCGGCTAATGAAAAACTGTTTTTT. It specifies CASGGAANEKLFF.